These T cell receptor beta chains were read from a single sample in a study of blood T cell repertoires in COVID-19. Measured with immunoSEQ multiplex PCR; TCRdb has only the in-frame clones, and not every one. Here the sample spans some 44,000 clones, around 80% being singletons. Sequenced input: peripheral blood. Receptor source: a woman aged 55-70 years with acute or convalescent COVID-19. Both conserved end residues are part of each CDR3. Fields, in order: V gene, clone size, CDR3 length, D gene, J gene, CDR3 DNA, CDR3 protein. The D gene is left open where the match is weak. Size is stated for part of the rows, as once, few or many counts, or as a class when the clone is expanded.

v_gene: TRBV10-1; abundance: -; len: 13; d_gene: -; j_gene: TRBJ1-4; CDR3nt: TGCGCCAGCAGTGTCCAAACGGGTGAAAAACTGTTTTTT; CDR3aa: CASSVQTGEKLFF
v_gene: TRBV4-2; abundance: -; len: 16; d_gene: TRBD1; j_gene: TRBJ1-1; CDR3nt: TGTGCCAGCAGCCCAGGGGGAATGCCTCTAAGGGGTGAAGCTTTCTTT; CDR3aa: CASSPGGMPLRGEAFF
v_gene: TRBV29-1; abundance: -; len: 12; d_gene: -; j_gene: TRBJ1-1; CDR3nt: TGCAGCGCCGAGCCCGGGAACACTGAAGCTTTCTTT; CDR3aa: CSAEPGNTEAFF
v_gene: TRBV5-1; abundance: -; len: 17; d_gene: TRBD1; j_gene: TRBJ2-2; CDR3nt: TGCGCCAGCAGCTGGGGACAGGGATCGTTCAACACCGGGGAGCTGTTTTTT; CDR3aa: CASSWGQGSFNTGELFF
v_gene: TRBV12-3/TRBV12-4; abundance: -; len: 12; d_gene: -; j_gene: TRBJ2-2; CDR3nt: TGTGCCAGCGGGCCTTACACCGGGGAGCTGTTTTTT; CDR3aa: CASGPYTGELFF
v_gene: TRBV12-5; abundance: -; len: 13; d_gene: -; j_gene: TRBJ1-5; CDR3nt: TGTGCTAGTGGTTTGGTACAGGGTCAGCCCCAGCATTTT; CDR3aa: CASGLVQGQPQHF
v_gene: TRBV4-1; abundance: -; len: 15; d_gene: TRBD1; j_gene: TRBJ1-4; CDR3nt: TGCGCCAGCAGCCAAATCGGGACAGGGGTTGAAAAACTGTTTTTT; CDR3aa: CASSQIGTGVEKLFF
v_gene: TRBV6-5; abundance: once; len: 13; d_gene: -; j_gene: TRBJ1-3; CDR3nt: TGTGCCAGCAGTTACTCACAGGGTAACACCATATATTTT; CDR3aa: CASSYSQGNTIYF
v_gene: TRBV6-5; abundance: -; len: 14; d_gene: TRBD1; j_gene: TRBJ2-2; CDR3nt: TGTGCCAGCACCGGGACAGGGGGTATCGGGGAGCTGTTTTTT; CDR3aa: CASTGTGGIGELFF
v_gene: TRBV19; abundance: -; len: 15; d_gene: -; j_gene: TRBJ1-6; CDR3nt: TGTGCCAGTAGTACTCGCGGCAGGGATAATTCACCCCTCCACTTT; CDR3aa: CASSTRGRDNSPLHF
v_gene: TRBV3-1/TRBV3-2; abundance: -; len: 13; d_gene: -; j_gene: TRBJ2-7; CDR3nt: TGTGCCAGCAGCCGCGGGACTCCCAACGAGCAGTACTTC; CDR3aa: CASSRGTPNEQYF
v_gene: TRBV27; abundance: -; len: 15; d_gene: TRBD1; j_gene: TRBJ1-6; CDR3nt: TGTGCCAGCAGTTTCGTCGGACAGGGGCGGTCACCCCTCCACTTT; CDR3aa: CASSFVGQGRSPLHF
v_gene: TRBV12-3/TRBV12-4; abundance: -; len: 13; d_gene: -; j_gene: TRBJ2-1; CDR3nt: TGTGCCAGCAGTTTTAGGACAGTTGGCGAGCAGTTCTTC; CDR3aa: CASSFRTVGEQFF
v_gene: TRBV6-5; abundance: -; len: 16; d_gene: -; j_gene: TRBJ1-5; CDR3nt: TGTGCCAGCAGTTACTCGGGCAGGGCGAGCAATCAGCCCCAGCATTTT; CDR3aa: CASSYSGRASNQPQHF
v_gene: TRBV4-3; abundance: -; len: 16; d_gene: TRBD1; j_gene: TRBJ1-2; CDR3nt: TGCGCCAGCAGCCAAGGACAGGGGGCGTTAGAAAGTGGCTACACCTTC; CDR3aa: CASSQGQGALESGYTF
v_gene: TRBV12-3/TRBV12-4; abundance: -; len: 13; d_gene: -; j_gene: TRBJ1-3; CDR3nt: TGTGCCAGCGTATACAGGGCTGGAAACACCATATATTTT; CDR3aa: CASVYRAGNTIYF
v_gene: TRBV11-2; abundance: -; len: 15; d_gene: TRBD2; j_gene: TRBJ2-2; CDR3nt: TGTGCCAGCAGCGGACTTAGCGGGGGCCCCGGGGAGCTGTTTTTT; CDR3aa: CASSGLSGGPGELFF
v_gene: TRBV9; abundance: -; len: 13; d_gene: TRBD1; j_gene: TRBJ1-2; CDR3nt: TGTGCCAGCAGAGGGACAGGGCCCTATGGCTACACCTTC; CDR3aa: CASRGTGPYGYTF
v_gene: TRBV19; abundance: few; len: 12; d_gene: -; j_gene: TRBJ2-7; CDR3nt: TGTGCCAGTCGGGGGACAGCCTACGAGCAGTACTTC; CDR3aa: CASRGTAYEQYF
v_gene: TRBV9; abundance: -; len: 15; d_gene: -; j_gene: TRBJ1-4; CDR3nt: TGTGCCAGCAGCGTAGGTCGAGTCCCTAATGAAAAACTGTTTTTT; CDR3aa: CASSVGRVPNEKLFF
v_gene: TRBV5-1; abundance: -; len: 14; d_gene: -; j_gene: TRBJ1-4; CDR3nt: TGCGCCAGCAGCCGCGGGGGGACTAATGAAAAACTGTTTTTT; CDR3aa: CASSRGGTNEKLFF
v_gene: TRBV5-5; abundance: -; len: 15; d_gene: -; j_gene: TRBJ1-6; CDR3nt: TGTGCCAGCAGCTTGCCGGCGACAGGCTCCCCACCCCTCCACTTT; CDR3aa: CASSLPATGSPPLHF
v_gene: TRBV7-8; abundance: -; len: 14; d_gene: -; j_gene: TRBJ1-2; CDR3nt: TGTGCCAGCAGCTTAGGCCTGGGAGATTATGGCTACACCTTC; CDR3aa: CASSLGLGDYGYTF
v_gene: TRBV19; abundance: -; len: 14; d_gene: -; j_gene: TRBJ1-2; CDR3nt: TGTGCCAGTAGTCTACGACAAGGAGGTAATGGCTACACCTTC; CDR3aa: CASSLRQGGNGYTF
v_gene: TRBV14; abundance: -; len: 17; d_gene: TRBD1; j_gene: TRBJ1-6; CDR3nt: TGTGCCAGCAGCCAGAGGGATTTGACAGGGTGGGAATCACCCCTCCACTTT; CDR3aa: CASSQRDLTGWESPLHF
v_gene: TRBV7-7; abundance: -; len: 15; d_gene: -; j_gene: TRBJ2-2; CDR3nt: TGTGCTAGCAGCTTGGCGGCGGGGTTCACCGGGGAGCTGTTTTTT; CDR3aa: CASSLAAGFTGELFF
v_gene: TRBV5-1; abundance: -; len: 15; d_gene: -; j_gene: TRBJ1-1; CDR3nt: TGCGCCAGCAGCGAGGTGGGGGGTCCGAACACTGAAGCTTTCTTT; CDR3aa: CASSEVGGPNTEAFF
v_gene: TRBV14; abundance: -; len: 15; d_gene: -; j_gene: TRBJ1-3; CDR3nt: TGTGCCAGCAGTCGGTTACAGGGATCTGGAAACACCATATATTTT; CDR3aa: CASSRLQGSGNTIYF
v_gene: TRBV7-3; abundance: -; len: 14; d_gene: -; j_gene: TRBJ2-2; CDR3nt: TGTGCCAGCAGTCCAACTAGCTACACCGGGGAGCTGTTTTTT; CDR3aa: CASSPTSYTGELFF
v_gene: TRBV3-1/TRBV3-2; abundance: -; len: 11; d_gene: -; j_gene: TRBJ2-1; CDR3nt: TGTGCCAGCAGTGACGTAGCAGAGCAGTTCTTC; CDR3aa: CASSDVAEQFF
v_gene: TRBV4-3; abundance: -; len: 15; d_gene: -; j_gene: TRBJ2-7; CDR3nt: TGCGCCAGCAGCCAAGACAGAGGGAGGGGGAGCGAGCAGTACTTC; CDR3aa: CASSQDRGRGSEQYF
v_gene: TRBV6-5; abundance: -; len: 14; d_gene: TRBD2; j_gene: TRBJ2-7; CDR3nt: TGTGCCAGCAGCCCGGCGGGGGGGCTGGGCGAGCAGTACTTC; CDR3aa: CASSPAGGLGEQYF
v_gene: TRBV7-2; abundance: -; len: 15; d_gene: -; j_gene: TRBJ1-1; CDR3nt: TGTGCCAGCAGCTTTTCAGGGGCCCGTCACACTGAAGCTTTCTTT; CDR3aa: CASSFSGARHTEAFF
v_gene: TRBV10-2; abundance: -; len: 14; d_gene: -; j_gene: TRBJ1-1; CDR3nt: TGCGCCAGCAGACATGGACAACTGAACACTGAAGCTTTCTTT; CDR3aa: CASRHGQLNTEAFF
v_gene: TRBV6-5; abundance: few; len: 14; d_gene: -; j_gene: TRBJ2-2; CDR3nt: TGTGCCAGCAGTTCCAGGGATAACACCGGGGAGCTGTTTTTT; CDR3aa: CASSSRDNTGELFF
v_gene: TRBV29-1; abundance: -; len: 14; d_gene: -; j_gene: TRBJ1-1; CDR3nt: TGCAGCGGGGTCGACTTCGGGTTGAGCACTGAAGCTTTCTTT; CDR3aa: CSGVDFGLSTEAFF
v_gene: TRBV2; abundance: -; len: 14; d_gene: TRBD1; j_gene: TRBJ1-2; CDR3nt: TGTGCCAGCCGCTCGAGACAGGGTAACTATGGCTACACCTTC; CDR3aa: CASRSRQGNYGYTF
v_gene: TRBV6-5; abundance: -; len: 13; d_gene: -; j_gene: TRBJ2-7; CDR3nt: TGTGCCAGCAGTTACGCGGGTTTCCACGAGCAGTACTTC; CDR3aa: CASSYAGFHEQYF
v_gene: TRBV2; abundance: -; len: 15; d_gene: -; j_gene: TRBJ1-6; CDR3nt: TGTGCCAGCAGTATGAGGGAGGGACGAAATTCACCCCTCCACTTT; CDR3aa: CASSMREGRNSPLHF
v_gene: TRBV29-1; abundance: -; len: 12; d_gene: -; j_gene: TRBJ1-1; CDR3nt: TGCAGCGCCGTAGGGGAGAACACTGAAGCTTTCTTT; CDR3aa: CSAVGENTEAFF
v_gene: TRBV19; abundance: few; len: 14; d_gene: TRBD1; j_gene: TRBJ2-2; CDR3nt: TGTGCCAGTAGTATCAACAGGGGGCAGGGGGAGCTGTTTTTT; CDR3aa: CASSINRGQGELFF
v_gene: TRBV7-2; abundance: -; len: 14; d_gene: TRBD2; j_gene: TRBJ2-1; CDR3nt: TGTGCCAGCAGTCGTAGCGGGGGGGCCGATGAGCAGTTCTTC; CDR3aa: CASSRSGGADEQFF
v_gene: TRBV5-1; abundance: -; len: 17; d_gene: TRBD2; j_gene: TRBJ2-2; CDR3nt: TGCGCCAGCAGCCCCTTGGCTAGCGGTCTGAACACCGGGGAGCTGTTTTTT; CDR3aa: CASSPLASGLNTGELFF
v_gene: TRBV7-8; abundance: -; len: 14; d_gene: -; j_gene: TRBJ1-1; CDR3nt: TGTGCCAGCAGCCCATTGACAGATAACACTGAAGCTTTCTTT; CDR3aa: CASSPLTDNTEAFF
v_gene: TRBV19; abundance: -; len: 12; d_gene: -; j_gene: TRBJ1-2; CDR3nt: TGTGCCAGTTCAATCCTCAGTAATGGCTACACCTTC; CDR3aa: CASSILSNGYTF
v_gene: TRBV7-6; abundance: -; len: 15; d_gene: TRBD1; j_gene: TRBJ1-1; CDR3nt: TGTGCCAGCAGCGAAGGGACAGGGGCGTATACTGAAGCTTTCTTT; CDR3aa: CASSEGTGAYTEAFF
v_gene: TRBV29-1; abundance: -; len: 12; d_gene: -; j_gene: TRBJ2-7; CDR3nt: TGCAGCGCAACCGGGACATTCTACGAGCAGTACTTC; CDR3aa: CSATGTFYEQYF
v_gene: TRBV21-1; abundance: few; len: 15; d_gene: -; j_gene: TRBJ1-2; CDR3nt: TGTGCCAGCACCCAACCCGGGACAGGAAACTATGGCTACACCTTC; CDR3aa: CASTQPGTGNYGYTF
v_gene: TRBV4-1; abundance: -; len: 15; d_gene: TRBD2; j_gene: TRBJ2-1; CDR3nt: TGCGCCAGCAGCCAGGGACTAGGGTCGGGCAATGAGCAGTTCTTC; CDR3aa: CASSQGLGSGNEQFF
v_gene: TRBV11-1; abundance: few; len: 15; d_gene: -; j_gene: TRBJ2-7; CDR3nt: TGTGCCAGCAGCTTAGTGGGGCAGAGGAATACGATGCAGTACTTC; CDR3aa: CASSLVGQRNTMQYF
v_gene: TRBV5-5; abundance: -; len: 16; d_gene: TRBD1; j_gene: TRBJ2-7; CDR3nt: TGTGCCAGCAGCCCCTTTCAAGGGACAGGGGTAAGGGAGCAGTACTTC; CDR3aa: CASSPFQGTGVREQYF
v_gene: TRBV14; abundance: -; len: 16; d_gene: -; j_gene: TRBJ1-2; CDR3nt: TGTGCCAGCAGCCAGCACACCGGGAAACTAACCCATGGCTACACCTTC; CDR3aa: CASSQHTGKLTHGYTF
v_gene: TRBV24-1; abundance: -; len: 13; d_gene: -; j_gene: TRBJ2-3; CDR3nt: TGTGCCACCAGTGATACTTCTATGGATACGCAGTATTTT; CDR3aa: CATSDTSMDTQYF
v_gene: TRBV10-3; abundance: -; len: 17; d_gene: TRBD2; j_gene: TRBJ2-3; CDR3nt: TGTGCCATCAGTGGCCCTAGCGGGGGGCTCGATACGGATACGCAGTATTTT; CDR3aa: CAISGPSGGLDTDTQYF